A single sample is the source of the 27 T cell receptor beta chains below, sequenced in a study of patients and donors after allogeneic stem cell transplantation. MiXCR, applied by TCRdb to the RT-PCR reads, yields one record per CDR3 protein. The sample has about 960,000 distinct CDR3 sequences; under 20% are singletons. Material for sequencing was blood, either unsorted or a sorted T cell fraction (not recorded which). These receptor sequences come from a human donor who was either an allogeneic HSCT recipient or a stem cell or donor lymphocyte infusion donor (not recorded which). It is not recorded whose cells these are; they may come from a transplant donor.

This chain connects TRBV20-1 to TRBJ2-3, with unresolved D. Germline-derived CDR1 and CDR2 are DFQATT and SNEGSKA (reference sequence). V was cut by 0 bases and J by 4 bases, with 11 bases left in between. The CDR3 is 14 residues long. The CDR3 bases are TGCAGTGCTAGAGATGGCACTGGCCCAGATACGCAGTATTTT. Translating gives CSARDGTGPDTQYF.

The rearrangement joins TRBV20-1 to TRBJ2-5, with TRBD2 identical over 7 bases. With 6 bases clipped from V and 4 bases from J, the junction kept 8 bases outside the gene matches. Germline CDR1 reads DFQATT; CDR2 reads SNEGSKA (reference sequence). This CDR3 is 13 amino acids long. The CDR3 protein is CSASGGVGETQYF. DNA for the CDR3: TGCAGTGCCAGTGGGGGGGTAGGAGAGACCCAGTACTTC.

This clonotype was detected only a few times. The V gene is TRBV12-3 or TRBV12-4, the J gene TRBJ1-2; TRBD1 aligns across 7 bases. This CDR3 is built from 16 residues. Trimming cost V 2 bases and J 2 bases; bases outside gene matches: 8. This chain's CDR3 is CASSLNDRALNYGYTF. CDR3 DNA: TGTGCCAGCAGTTTAAATGACAGGGCCCTAAACTATGGCTACACCTTC.

CDR3 DNA sequence: TGTGCCAGCAGCTTAGGCAGACTGGGCATCACAGATACGCAGTATTTT. Protein sequence: CASSLGRLGITDTQYF. The gene calls are TRBV7-2 and TRBJ2-3; no definite D call. CDR3 length: 16 amino acids. Looked up from germline, CDR1 is SGHTA and CDR2 is FQGNSA. V was cut by 1 base and J by 2 bases, with 13 bases left in between. Full variable domain (missing parts from reference TRBV7-2 and TRBJ2-3): GAGVSQSPSNKVTEKGKDVELRCDPISGHTALYWYRQSLGQGLEFLIYFQGNSAPDKSGLPSDRFSAERTGGSVSTLTIQRTQQEDSAVYLCASSLGRLGITDTQYFGPGTRLTVL.

The DNA of the CDR3 is TGTGCCAGCAGAAGGAGTGGTACTCAGTACTTC. This sequence encodes CASRRSGTQYF. The V and J genes are TRBV6-2 or TRBV6-3 and TRBJ2-4; D remains unclear. The ends were cut back, 6 bases at V and 12 bases at J, with 12 bases in the middle. Germline V gives CDR1 MNHEY, CDR2 SVGEGT. This CDR3 contains 11 residues.

This clonotype was observed a handful of times. The rearrangement joins TRBV4-2 to TRBJ1-1; 9 bases map to TRBD1. The CDR3 totals 18 residues. V shed 5 bases and J 4 bases; nucleotides not matched to a gene: 17. Germline CDR1 LGHNA, CDR2 YNFKEQ. CDR3 nucleotides: TGTGCCAGCAGCTTAAAGGGTTCTTTAGCGGACAGGGGCACTGAAGCTTTCTTT. It encodes CASSLKGSLADRGTEAFF.

This clonotype was detected only a few times. The CDR3 DNA reads as TGTGCCAGCAGCCAAGACCGCGGGACGGAGGATGGCTACACCTTC. Translated, it gives CASSQDRGTEDGYTF. The chain links TRBV4-2 to TRBJ1-2; TRBD1 might be the D (5 bases). The CDR3 extends over 15 amino acids. Germline values: CDR1 LGHNA, CDR2 YNFKEQ. V was pared by 0 bases and J by 6 bases, with 14 bases between.

This clonotype was detected a few times. The chain joins TRBV20-1 to TRBJ1-6, with D possibly being TRBD1 (6 bases). Trimming removed 3 bases at V and 6 bases at J, with 15 bases between. This CDR3 contains 15 residues. CDR1 DFQATT and CDR2 SNEGSKA come from the germline V gene (reference sequence). CDR3 DNA sequence: TGCAGTGCTAGTGTCGGACAGAAAAGTAATTCACCCCTCCACTTT. Amino acids: CSASVGQKSNSPLHF.

This clonotype has just a few counts. This sequence joins TRBV20-1 and TRBJ2-4; D gene unclear. CDR3 length: 13 residues. Deletions cut 6 bases from V and 0 bases from J, with 9 bases between. The germline CDR1 and CDR2 sequences are DFQATT and SNEGSKA (reference sequence). CDR3 region: CSAPTLAKNIQYF. DNA for the CDR3: TGCAGTGCCCCGACACTAGCCAAAAACATTCAGTACTTC.

CDR3 protein: CAWKTGYEQYF. As DNA, the CDR3 is TGTGCCTGGAAGACTGGCTACGAGCAGTACTTC. The chain combines TRBV30 with TRBJ2-7; the D is unclear. The CDR3 contains 11 residues. The germline CDR1 and CDR2 sequences are GTSNPN and SVGIG (reference sequence). The V gene lost 4 bases and the J gene lost 3 bases, with 7 bases spanning the gap.

The table lists this clonotype with a few counts. V is TRBV7-9 and J is TRBJ2-1; D gene unclear. Germline values: CDR1 SEHNR, CDR2 FQNEAQ (reference sequence). The germline V and J ends were trimmed by 0 bases and 0 bases, with 12 bases remaining between them. The CDR3 extends over 17 amino acids. The CDR3 DNA follows: TGTGCCAGCAGCTTAGCTTATCGCGAAAGCTCCTACAATGAGCAGTTCTTC. Residues: CASSLAYRESSYNEQFF.

The chain has TRBV7-9 and TRBJ2-7; 8 positions agree with TRBD1. Germline CDR1 reads SEHNR; CDR2 reads FQNEAQ (reference sequence). The J segment lost 7 bases and the V segment lost 5 bases, leaving 16 bases of the junction unmatched. This CDR3 region has 16 residues. CDR3 in DNA: TGTGCCAGCAGCGAAACTACAGGGGGGCGATTGTGGGAGCAGTACTTC. Residues: CASSETTGGRLWEQYF.

The chain carries TRBV10-3 and TRBJ2-3, with D maybe TRBD1 (5 bases). Deletions cut 0 bases from V and 2 bases from J, with 9 bases between. Germline-derived CDR1 and CDR2 are ENHRY and SYGVKD. CDR3 length: 15 residues. The CDR3 nucleotides read TGTGCCATCAGTGAGTCGGGGCTAGACACAGATACGCAGTATTTT. It translates to CAISESGLDTDTQYF.

The rearrangement joins TRBV12-3 or TRBV12-4 to TRBJ2-2; no clear D. Between the trimmed V and J ends, which lost 6 bases and 4 bases, there was a span of 15 bases. The CDR3 runs to 15 residues. CDR3 in DNA: TGTGCCAGCAGCCCTCCCAGGAGAGTCACCGGGGAGCTGTTTTTT. Amino acid sequence: CASSPPRRVTGELFF.

About this clonotype: At one end, the junction sequence differs from germline, possibly due to a read error. The chain's CDR3 is CASSLGGGNSFNEQFF. CDR3 coding DNA: TGTGCCAGCAGCTTGGGGGGCGGAAATTCCTTCAATGAGCAGTTCTTC. The chain uses TRBV5-6 and TRBJ2-1; TRBD1 is a possible D gene (5 bases). This CDR3 spans 16 amino acids. The germline gives CDR1 SGHDT, CDR2 YYEEEE.

This chain connects TRBV6-5 to TRBJ1-1; TRBD1 is a possible D gene (6 bases). Germline values: CDR1 MNHEY, CDR2 SVGAGI. V was shortened by 0 bases and J by 6 bases, with 26 bases between the two germline ends. This CDR3 has 19 amino acids. The CDR3 region is CASSYSQGNLIRGLSEAFF. CDR3 bases: TGTGCCAGCAGTTACTCTCAGGGGAATCTGATTCGAGGGTTGTCTGAAGCTTTCTTT.

This clonotype was detected a few times. The gene calls are TRBV30 and TRBJ2-1, with 10 bases aligning to TRBD1. The V and J ends lost 0 bases and 9 bases, in that order; junction bases with no gene match: 5. The germline CDR1 and CDR2 sequences are GTSNPN and SVGIG (reference sequence). This CDR3 contains 14 residues. The CDR3 spells CAWSVGTGVPEQFF. The CDR3 region has the DNA TGTGCCTGGAGTGTGGGGACAGGGGTTCCTGAGCAGTTCTTC. The full variable domain, in which reference TRBV30 and TRBJ2-1 provide the parts outside the CDR3, is SQTIHQWPATLVQPVGSPLSLECTVEGTSNPNLYWYRQAAGRGLQLLFYSVGIGQISSEVPQNLSASRPQDRQFILSSKKLLLSDSGFYLCAWSVGTGVPEQFFGPGTRLTVL.

Only a few counts were recorded for this clonotype. The gene calls are TRBV9 and TRBJ2-3; TRBD1 matches 9 bases. Germline V gene lookup returns CDR1 SGDLS and CDR2 YYNGEE. The CDR3 consists of 14 residues. V lost 6 bases to trimming and J lost 4 bases; unmatched junction nucleotides: 6. The CDR3 protein is CASNTGGEADTQYF. CDR3 DNA: TGTGCCAGCAACACAGGGGGCGAGGCAGATACGCAGTATTTT.

J is TRBJ2-3 and V is TRBV9; 11 bases are a match to TRBD2. The CDR3 has 16 amino acids. Trimming removed 4 bases from V and 4 bases from J; junction bases left unmatched: 8. Germline V CDR1 and CDR2: SGDLS, YYNGEE. The CDR3 DNA reads as TGTGCCAGCAGCCCTTATAGCGGGAGGGTCCCAGATACGCAGTATTTT. Its translation is CASSPYSGRVPDTQYF.

This clonotype appeared a few times. V usage is TRBV5-1 and J usage is TRBJ2-3, with 7 bases matching TRBD1. Germline V lookup: CDR1 SGHRS, CDR2 YFSETQ. The CDR3 extends over 16 amino acids. The trim removed 2 bases at V and 2 bases at J, leaving 8 bases unmatched. The DNA for the CDR3 is TGCGCCAGCAGCTTCCGACAGGGACAAATCACAGATACGCAGTATTTT. Translation: CASSFRQGQITDTQYF.

CDR3 sequence (DNA): TGTGCCAGCAGCGGGGGCGTGGACAATACCTACGAGCAGTACTTC. Translation gives CASSGGVDNTYEQYF. V gene TRBV9 combines with J gene TRBJ2-7; D is possibly TRBD1 (5 bases). Trimming shortened V by 3 bases and J by 2 bases, and 15 bases separated the two germline ends. Germline V CDR1 and CDR2: SGDLS, YYNGEE. This CDR3 spans 15 amino acids.

This clonotype was found a few times. V gene TRBV25-1 combines with J gene TRBJ1-1; D remains unclear. Trimming left V 3 bases short and J 1 base short, with 9 bases between. Germline V gives CDR1 MGHDK, CDR2 SYGVNS. This CDR3 comprises 14 residues. Here the CDR3 reads CASSDLGRNTEAFF. As DNA, the CDR3 is TGTGCCAGCAGTGATCTCGGACGGAACACTGAAGCTTTCTTT.

The J gene is TRBJ2-1, the V gene TRBV12-3 or TRBV12-4; TRBD2 matches at 13 bases. There are 17 residues in the CDR3. J lost 8 bases, V lost 0 bases, and 7 bases had no gene match. In DNA form, the CDR3 reads TGTGCCAGCAGTTTAGCGGTAGGGACTAGCGGGACCTATGAGCAGTTCTTC. Residues: CASSLAVGTSGTYEQFF.

In this sample, this clonotype turned up a few times. This chain connects TRBV10-3 to TRBJ2-1, with D perhaps given as TRBD1 or TRBD2 (7 bases each). Looked up from germline, CDR1 is ENHRY and CDR2 is SYGVKD. V was cut by 3 bases and J by 2 bases, with 11 bases left in between. The CDR3 runs to 15 residues. For the CDR3, the DNA is TGTGCCATCAGTGAAGCAGGGGGGGCCTACAATGAGCAGTTCTTC. Translation gives CAISEAGGAYNEQFF.

The sample holds a few counts of this clonotype. The V call is TRBV7-2, the J call TRBJ2-7; no firm D call. The germline V and J ends were trimmed by 5 bases and 0 bases, with 20 bases remaining between them. This CDR3 comprises 17 residues. Germline V gene sequence: CDR1 SGHTA, CDR2 FQGNSA. In nucleotides, the CDR3 is TGTGCCAGCAGCCCAATATTAGGTTGGGGTATCTCCTACGAGCAGTACTTC. Protein: CASSPILGWGISYEQYF.

This clonotype appeared a few times. The chain is built from TRBV9 and TRBJ2-5; D unresolved. Germline V gives CDR1 SGDLS, CDR2 YYNGEE. Trimming pared 4 bases from V and 1 base from J, leaving 8 bases between. The CDR3 runs 13 residues. CDR3 bases: TGTGCCAGCAGCTCCTTCGGCCAAGAGACCCAGTACTTC. It specifies CASSSFGQETQYF.

This clonotype showed up just a few times. V usage is TRBV3-1 and J usage is TRBJ2-7; the D gene is possibly TRBD1 (6 bases). Looked up from germline, CDR1 is LGHDT and CDR2 is YNNKEL (reference sequence). V lost 0 bases, J lost 4 bases, and 13 bases lay in between. The CDR3 is made up of 15 amino acids. The CDR3: CASSQDSGETYEQYF. The DNA for the CDR3 is TGTGCCAGCAGCCAAGACTCAGGGGAAACGTACGAGCAGTACTTC.